The 16 T cell receptor beta chains in this list originate from one sample, sequenced in a study of PD-1 blockade in classical Hodgkin lymphoma. Relapse was seen in all patients after autologous stem cell transplantation, and brentuximab vedotin exposure was variable. Only in-frame clones appear in the TCRdb table, and some are missing; sequencing was by immunoSEQ multiplex PCR. Of 57,000 or so clones listed, around 89% are singletons. Sequences were derived from peripheral blood mononuclear cells (PBMCs), sampled at baseline. These receptors were obtained from a human donor with classical Hodgkin lymphoma.

The chain recombines TRBV28 with TRBJ1-4; no firm D call. This CDR3 is 17 amino acids long. The V end lost 2 bases, the J end lost 0 bases, and 13 bases lay between the germline ends. Germline assignment: CDR1 MDHEN and CDR2 SYDVKM. CDR3 sequence: CASSLRVRFATNEKLFF. CDR3 bases: TGTGCCAGCAGTTTAAGGGTTCGGTTCGCAACTAATGAAAAACTGTTTTTT. Filled out from reference TRBV28 and TRBJ1-4, the complete variable domain reads DVKVTQSSRYLVKRTGEKVFLECVQDMDHENMFWYRQDPGLGLRLIYFSYDVKMKEKGDIPEGYSVSREKKERFSLILESASTNQTSMYLCASSLRVRFATNEKLFFGSGTQLSVL.

This sequence joins TRBV18 and TRBJ1-5, with 7 bases that match TRBD1. In germline, CDR1 is KGHSH, CDR2 LQKENI. This CDR3 region has 20 residues. J gave up 2 bases and V 3 bases, and 19 bases lay outside the gene matches. The CDR3 nucleotides are TGTGCCAGCTCACCTCCTCGGCGGGGGCTCGGCCAGGGGGGCAATCAGCCCCAGCATTTT. This gives the protein CASSPPRRGLGQGGNQPQHF. The complete variable domain, with remaining parts taken from reference TRBV18 and TRBJ1-5, reads NAGVMQNPRHLVRRRGQEARLRCSPMKGHSHVYWYRQLPEEGLKFMVYLQKENIIDESGMPKERFSAEFPKEGPSILRIQQVVRGDSAAYFCASSPPRRGLGQGGNQPQHFGDGTRLSIL.

The CDR3 loop reads CASSYHRDRSSYEQYF. In nucleotides, the CDR3 is TGTGCCAGCAGTTACCATCGAGACAGGAGCTCCTACGAGCAGTACTTC. The gene calls are TRBV6-5 and TRBJ2-7, with D tentatively TRBD1 (6 bases). Germline values: CDR1 MNHEY, CDR2 SVGAGI. The CDR3 sequence is 16 residues long. Between the trimmed V and J ends, which lost 2 bases and 0 bases, there was a span of 14 bases.

This clone occurred once. The chain recombines TRBV18 with TRBJ1-1; D ambiguous. Germline CDR1 is KGHSH and CDR2 is LQKENI. Trimming took off 4 bases at V and 1 base at J, with 10 bases between the two ends. The CDR3 totals 14 residues. CDR3: CASSRPVRNTEAFF. In DNA, the CDR3 is TGTGCCAGCTCACGACCTGTTCGGAACACTGAAGCTTTCTTT.

The CDR3 region has the DNA TGTGCCAGTAGTATGGCCGGGACAGACTGGGGCAATCAGCCCCAGCATTTT. Protein product: CASSMAGTDWGNQPQHF. The genes are TRBV19 and TRBJ1-5; 7 bases agree with TRBD1. The V gene end was trimmed by 3 bases and the J gene end by 2 bases; junction bases not matched to a gene: 10. The germline CDR1 and CDR2 sequences are LNHDA and SQIVND (reference sequence). The length of the CDR3 is 17 residues. The full variable domain, rest sourced from reference TRBV19 and TRBJ1-5, is DGGITQSPKYLFRKEGQNVTLSCEQNLNHDAMYWYRQDPGQGLRLIYYSQIVNDFQKGDIAEGYSVSREKKESFPLTVTSAQKNPTAFYLCASSMAGTDWGNQPQHFGDGTRLSIL.

This clone was seen just once. The chain combines TRBV7-9 with TRBJ1-4; 9 positions agree with TRBD1. J gave up 10 bases and V 7 bases, and 10 bases lay outside the gene matches. The CDR3 consists of 14 residues. Germline loops: CDR1 SEHNR, CDR2 FQNEAQ (reference sequence). Here the CDR3 DNA reads TGTGCCAGCATCATGGGACAGGGAAGGGGAAAACTGTTTTTT. Translated, it gives CASIMGQGRGKLFF.

This clone was recorded a few times. The chain carries TRBV2 and TRBJ1-4; D unclear. Trimming pared 4 bases from V and 8 bases from J, leaving 2 bases between. Germline V gene lookup returns CDR1 SNHLY and CDR2 FYNNEI. The CDR3 is 10 amino acids. As DNA, the CDR3 is TGTGCCAGCAGTGGGGAAAAACTGTTTTTT. This codes for CASSGEKLFF.

This clone occurred once. The chain is built from TRBV5-1 and TRBJ2-7; D gene uncertain. Germline CDR1 and CDR2: SGHRS and YFSETQ. V was pared by 1 base and J by 2 bases, with 7 bases between. The CDR3 spans 13 residues. CDR3 nucleotide sequence: TGCGCCAGCAGCTTGTCAACTGCCTACGAGCAGTACTTC. Protein: CASSLSTAYEQYF.

The chain carries TRBV11-2 and TRBJ1-2; TRBD1 is a possible D gene (5 bases). The length of the CDR3 is 16 residues. Germline V gene data show CDR1 as SGHAT and CDR2 as FQNNGV. V lost 4 bases to trimming and J lost 8 bases, with 23 bases between them. For the CDR3, the DNA is TGTGCCAGCAGCTCTGTCAGCCCGGGGGTAAGCGGCGGCTACACCTTC. It specifies CASSSVSPGVSGGYTF.

The V and J genes are TRBV11-2 and TRBJ1-6; D is unclear. This CDR3 comprises 13 residues. Germline V gene data show CDR1 as SGHAT and CDR2 as FQNNGV. V shed 0 bases and J shed 6 bases, with 3 bases lying between them. CDR3 sequence reads: CASSLEANSPLHF. The CDR3 coding sequence is TGTGCCAGCAGCTTAGAAGCTAATTCACCCCTCCACTTT.

The chain combines TRBV28 with TRBJ2-7; D call uncertain. The CDR3 totals 13 residues. The ends were cut back, 8 bases at V and 0 bases at J, with 11 bases in the middle. From germline, CDR1 is MDHEN and CDR2 SYDVKM. DNA of the CDR3: TGTGCCAGCGCCCATCCCCTCTCCTACGAGCAGTACTTC. Translation gives CASAHPLSYEQYF.

The chain recombines TRBV5-6 with TRBJ2-5, with 11 bases fitting TRBD1. The CDR3 totals 16 residues. The germline V gene has CDR1 SGHDT and CDR2 YYEEEE. The junction had 8 bases not matched to a gene; V was cut back by 4 bases and J by 3 bases. CDR3 bases: TGTGCCAGCAGCCCTGGGACAGGGGGACGGGAAGAGACCCAGTACTTC. This translates into CASSPGTGGREETQYF.

This clone was seen just once. The chain is built from TRBV6-5 and TRBJ1-3; D remains unclear. The CDR3 has 15 amino acids. Germline CDR1 MNHEY, CDR2 SVGAGI. Trimming stripped 4 bases from V and 2 bases from J, with 12 bases between. The CDR3 loop reads CASSFLVGPGNTIYF. CDR3 sequence (DNA): TGTGCCAGCAGTTTTCTTGTAGGCCCTGGAAACACCATATATTTT.

This chain connects TRBV11-3 to TRBJ2-1; 8 nucleotides agree with TRBD2. The germline CDR1 and CDR2 sequences are SGHNT and YENEEA. The junction had 0 bases not matched to a gene; V was cut back by 2 bases and J by 6 bases. The CDR3 consists of 13 residues. In DNA form, the CDR3 reads TGTGCCAGCAGCTTACGGGGGGGCAATGAGCAGTTCTTC. It codes for CASSLRGGNEQFF. The full variable domain, rest sourced from reference TRBV11-3 and TRBJ2-1, is EAGVVQSPRYKIIEKKQPVAFWCNPISGHNTLYWYLQNLGQGPELLIRYENEEAVDDSQLPKDRFSAERLKGVDSTLKIQPAELGDSAVYLCASSLRGGNEQFFGPGTRLTVL.

The rearrangement joins TRBV7-7 to TRBJ2-7, with TRBD1 matching over 7 bases. This CDR3 spans 14 amino acids. Germline lookup yields CDR1 SSHAT and CDR2 FNYEAQ (reference sequence). V was pared by 0 bases and J by 1 base, with 0 bases of the junction left unmatched. CDR3 loop: CASSLATGSYEQYF. The CDR3 DNA follows: TGTGCCAGCAGCTTAGCGACAGGGTCCTACGAGCAGTACTTC.

CDR3 amino acids: CAISASQGPDTQYF. DNA for the CDR3: TGTGCCATCAGTGCGTCGCAGGGTCCAGATACGCAGTATTTT. The chain joins TRBV10-3 to TRBJ2-3; a possible D gene is TRBD1 (5 bases). The V gene's germline CDR1 is ENHRY and CDR2 SYGVKD. There are 14 residues in the CDR3. The ends were cut back, 4 bases at V and 4 bases at J, with 12 bases in the middle.